A single sample is the source of the 15 T cell receptor beta chains below, sequenced in a study of Graves' ophthalmopathy and Graves' hyperthyroidism. Researchers took RNA transcripts and amplified TCR beta CDR3 regions from them. Scientists carried out first-round RT-PCR using HTBI primers and then a second-round multiplex PCR. TCRdb reanalysed the multiplex PCR reads using MiXCR and keeps one entry per CDR3 protein. The table records over a million distinct CDR3 sequences, 35% to 40% of them present only once. The sequenced material came from peripheral blood or thyroid tissue (not recorded which). All receptors derive from an adult man with Graves' hyperthyroidism.

In this sample, this clonotype turned up many times. This chain joins TRBV6-6 and TRBJ1-6, with unresolved D. Per germline, CDR1 MNHNY and CDR2 SVGAGI (reference sequence). V was shortened by 7 bases and J by 8 bases, with 15 bases between the two germline ends. The CDR3 contains 14 residues. The CDR3 spells CASTRLGEDSPLHF. In DNA form, the CDR3 reads TGTGCCAGCACCCGCTTGGGCGAGGATTCACCCCTCCACTTT.

The rearrangement uses TRBV6-5 and TRBJ1-2; no definite D call. The CDR3 spans 19 residues. The V and J ends lost 0 bases and 7 bases respectively, with 27 bases between them. Germline V CDR1 and CDR2: MNHEY, SVGAGI. The CDR3 sequence is CASSYSWQSASILRGGYTF. CDR3 DNA: TGTGCCAGCAGTTACTCGTGGCAGTCCGCCTCCATTCTCCGGGGTGGCTACACCTTC.

The rearrangement uses TRBV2 and TRBJ2-5, with 8 bases identical to TRBD2. V dropped 4 bases and J dropped 0; count of bases not matched to a gene: 4. Germline CDR1 reads SNHLY; CDR2 reads FYNNEI. The CDR3 has 15 residues. The CDR3 protein is CASSAAGANQETQYF. The CDR3, as DNA: TGTGCCAGCAGTGCAGCGGGAGCGAACCAAGAGACCCAGTACTTC.

On this clonotype: A much more abundant neighbour one base away suggests this may be a read error. The chain employs TRBV5-1 and TRBJ2-2; D uncertain. CDR3 size: 14 residues. V was clipped by 8 bases and J by 5 bases, with 16 bases between them. The germline CDR1 and CDR2 sequences are SGHRS and YFSETQ. The CDR3 nucleotides read TGCGCCAGTCGACGTGGTATGAAGACCGGGGAGCTGTTTTTT. It translates to CASRRGMKTGELFF.

This chain links TRBV9 with TRBJ2-7, with D perhaps TRBD1 or TRBD2 (6 bases each). CDR1 is SGDLS, CDR2 YYNGEE, per germline. This CDR3 has 16 residues. V shed 3 bases and J shed 6 bases, with 22 bases lying between them. CDR3: CASSGNRDNGDSEQYF. The CDR3 DNA follows: TGTGCCAGCAGCGGTAACCGGGACAACGGGGACTCCGAGCAGTACTTC.

V usage is TRBV29-1 and J usage is TRBJ2-3; TRBD2 matches 8 bases. J was trimmed by 2 bases and V by 4 bases; bases with no gene match: 5. Germline V gene sequence: CDR1 SQVTM, CDR2 ANQGSEA. This CDR3 region has 14 residues. This CDR3 is CSVGREALTDTQYF. CDR3 coding DNA: TGCAGCGTTGGGCGGGAGGCACTCACAGATACGCAGTATTTT.

This clonotype was counted between two and nine times. The rearrangement links TRBV5-1 to TRBJ1-2; TRBD1 matches at 10 bases. V dropped 4 bases and J dropped 5; count of bases not matched to a gene: 5. Germline lookup yields CDR1 SGHRS and CDR2 YFSETQ. CDR3 length: 14 residues. CDR3 protein: CASSGTGESYGYTF. The CDR3 DNA follows: TGCGCCAGCAGCGGGACAGGGGAGAGTTATGGCTACACCTTC. The variable domain in full, completed from reference TRBV5-1 and TRBJ1-2, reads KAGVTQTPRYLIKTRGQQVTLSCSPISGHRSVSWYQQTPGQGLQFLFEYFSETQRNKGNFPGRFSGRQFSNSRSEMNVSTLELGDSALYLCASSGTGESYGYTFGSGTRLTVV.

The chain uses TRBV29-1 and TRBJ1-4; D is ambiguous. The germline CDR1 and CDR2 sequences are SQVTM and ANQGSEA. The CDR3 sequence is 14 residues long. V was clipped by 6 bases and J by 4 bases, with 15 bases between them. CDR3 region: CSVPADGSNEKLFF. The CDR3 bases are TGCAGCGTCCCCGCCGACGGCAGTAATGAAAAACTGTTTTTT.

This chain links TRBV29-1 with TRBJ2-5; the D gene is possibly TRBD2 (5 bases). CDR1 is SQVTM and CDR2 is ANQGSEA in the germline V gene. V lost 0 bases, J lost 5 bases, and 22 bases lay in between. The CDR3 covers 17 residues. In DNA form, the CDR3 reads TGCAGCGTTGAAGATCGGGGAAGTGGGAAATGGACGGAGACCCAGTACTTC. Protein sequence: CSVEDRGSGKWTETQYF. The whole variable domain, remainder taken from reference TRBV29-1 and TRBJ2-5, is SAVISQKPSRDICQRGTSLTIQCQVDSQVTMMFWYRQQPGQSLTLIATANQGSEATYESGFVIDKFPISRPNLTFSTLTVSNMSPEDSSIYLCSVEDRGSGKWTETQYFGPGTRLLVL.

This clonotype appeared a few times. V and J are TRBV10-3 and TRBJ2-2; no firm D call. V lost 4 bases, J lost 5 bases, and 5 bases lay in between. The CDR3 length is 12 residues. Germline CDR1 ENHRY, CDR2 SYGVKD. The chain's CDR3 is CAISAATGELFF. The DNA for the CDR3 is TGTGCCATCAGTGCGGCTACCGGGGAGCTGTTTTTT.

This clonotype was seen ten or more times. This sequence joins TRBV19 and TRBJ2-7; TRBD1 might be the D (6 bases). The CDR3 consists of 13 residues. Germline-derived CDR1 and CDR2 are LNHDA and SQIVND (reference sequence). V dropped 6 bases and J dropped 6 bases, with 15 bases sitting between them. The CDR3 region is CASRPTGLREQYF. The DNA of the CDR3 is TGTGCCAGTAGGCCGACAGGCCTCCGCGAGCAGTACTTC.

The table lists this clonotype with many counts. The chain joins TRBV7-2 to TRBJ1-2, with 8 bases lining up with TRBD1. Germline CDR1 reads SGHTA; CDR2 reads FQGNSA. CDR3 length equals 15 residues. After removal of 2 bases from V and 7 bases from J, the junction contained 9 bases not matched to a gene. The CDR3 DNA reads as TGTGCCAGCAGCTTATTAGGACAGGGCAGGCGTGGCTACACCTTC. It is translated as CASSLLGQGRRGYTF.

In its sample, this clonotype was seen a few times. The gene calls are TRBV20-1 and TRBJ1-5; D remains ambiguous. V lost 3 bases and J lost 5, with 17 bases in between. The CDR3 has 15 residues. In germline, CDR1 is DFQATT, CDR2 SNEGSKA (reference sequence). CDR3 in DNA: TGCAGTGCTAGTATTCGGGGAGTCCTCTATCAGCCCCAGCATTTT. Amino acid sequence: CSASIRGVLYQPQHF.

This chain links TRBV29-1 with TRBJ1-2, with 10 bases that match TRBD1. With V trimmed by 1 base and J by 5 bases, 4 bases remained unmatched. The CDR3 loop spans 14 amino acids. CDR1 is SQVTM and CDR2 is ANQGSEA in the germline V gene. This CDR3 is CSVEGDRGFYGYTF. Here the CDR3 DNA reads TGCAGCGTTGAAGGGGACAGGGGATTTTATGGCTACACCTTC.

Notes on this clonotype: A much larger clonotype is one base distant, so this may be a read error. The chain has TRBV7-2 and TRBJ2-7; a weak D match, TRBD1 (6 bases). This CDR3 has 12 amino acids. Germline lookup yields CDR1 SGHTA and CDR2 FQGNSA. V lost 4 bases and J 6 bases, leaving 10 bases between the germline ends. For the CDR3, the DNA is TGTGCCAGCAGCTCGGGACATCGCGAGCAGTACTTC. It specifies CASSSGHREQYF.